One and the same sample provided the 30 T cell receptor beta chains below, sequenced in a study of blood T cell repertoires in COVID-19. Libraries were prepared by immunoSEQ multiplex PCR; TCRdb keeps only in-frame clonotypes and omits some of them. The table records approximately 300,000 clones, approximately 90% of them present only once. The sample was peripheral blood. The receptor source for this set is a woman younger than 45 with COVID-19, enrolled during active disease.

The gene calls are TRBV24-1 and TRBJ2-5; D may be TRBD1 (6 bases). V lost 4 bases to trimming and J lost 0 bases, with 14 bases between them. The CDR3 totals 16 residues. Germline V gives CDR1 KGHDR, CDR2 SFDVKD. CDR3 nucleotide sequence: TGTGCCACCAGTGACCGGGGACACTCGTACCAAGAGACCCAGTACTTC. The encoded protein is CATSDRGHSYQETQYF.

The chain couples TRBV6-5 to TRBJ1-5; D gene unclear. The V gene's germline CDR1 is MNHEY and CDR2 SVGAGI. Trimming shortened V by 8 bases and J by 7 bases, and 12 bases separated the two germline ends. The CDR3 totals 12 residues. The CDR3 sequence: CASGAVRQPQHF. CDR3 in DNA: TGTGCCAGCGGAGCAGTGAGGCAGCCCCAGCATTTT.

J is TRBJ1-4 and V is TRBV25-1; 7 bases align to TRBD1. Germline loops: CDR1 MGHDK, CDR2 SYGVNS. V was pared by 6 bases and J by 6 bases, with 10 bases of the junction left unmatched. The CDR3 is 15 amino acids. The CDR3 here is CASRNRQGGDEKLFF. The CDR3 DNA reads TGTGCCAGCAGAAACCGACAGGGCGGGGATGAAAAACTGTTTTTT.

The chain employs TRBV30 and TRBJ2-3; D might be TRBD2 (7 bases). V lost 5 bases and J 4 bases, leaving 19 bases between the germline ends. The CDR3 is made up of 15 amino acids. Germline values: CDR1 GTSNPN, CDR2 SVGIG (reference sequence). The CDR3 region has the DNA TGTGCCTGGGCCCGGGGGCGGGAGAGATCAGATACGCAGTATTTT. This gives the protein CAWARGRERSDTQYF.

V is TRBV30 and J is TRBJ1-1; TRBD1 matches 9 bases. Germline V CDR1 and CDR2: GTSNPN, SVGIG (reference sequence). The CDR3 runs 14 residues. J was trimmed by 2 bases and V by 4 bases; bases with no gene match: 5. CDR3 sequence: CAWIAGQGNTEAFF. CDR3 bases: TGTGCCTGGATAGCGGGACAGGGAAACACTGAAGCTTTCTTT.

The genes are TRBV4-1 and TRBJ1-4, with D possibly TRBD1 on 5 matching bases. V was shortened by 3 bases and J by 5 bases, with 10 bases between the two germline ends. Germline V gene lookup returns CDR1 MGHRA and CDR2 YSYEKL. This CDR3 is built from 14 residues. CDR3 sequence (DNA): TGCGCCAGCAGCCAGACCTGGACAAATGAAAAACTGTTTTTT. Residues: CASSQTWTNEKLFF.

The chain has TRBV5-1 and TRBJ1-4; D perhaps matches TRBD1 (5 bases). The CDR3 extends over 15 amino acids. Germline CDR1 reads SGHRS; CDR2 reads YFSETQ. Between the trimmed V and J ends, which lost 0 bases and 5 bases, there was a span of 11 bases. The CDR3 nucleotides are TGCGCCAGCAGCTTGGCACGGGGGAGGAATGAAAAACTGTTTTTT. As protein: CASSLARGRNEKLFF.

This clone was counted a single time. The chain joins TRBV2 to TRBJ1-5, with D perhaps TRBD1 (6 bases). The CDR3 runs to 13 residues. With 7 bases removed from V and 6 bases from J, the gap between germline ends came to 13 bases. Germline values: CDR1 SNHLY, CDR2 FYNNEI. The CDR3 DNA reads TGTGCCAGCAACCGACAGGTCGGTCAGCCCCAGCATTTT. As protein: CASNRQVGQPQHF. The full variable domain, its missing parts supplied by reference TRBV2 and TRBJ1-5, is EPEVTQTPSHQVTQMGQEVILRCVPISNHLYFYWYRQILGQKVEFLVSFYNNEISEKSEIFDDQFSVERPDGSNFTLKIRSTKLEDSAMYFCASNRQVGQPQHFGDGTRLSIL.

The chain recombines TRBV6-5 with TRBJ2-3; D may be TRBD1 (5 bases). CDR1 and CDR2 from the germline V gene are MNHEY and SVGAGI. The CDR3 is 11 amino acids. Between the trimmed V and J ends, which lost 2 bases and 8 bases, there was a span of 5 bases. The CDR3 spells CASSYQGTQYF. CDR3 in DNA: TGTGCCAGCAGTTACCAGGGTACGCAGTATTTT.

The chain links TRBV2 to TRBJ2-3; 10 positions match TRBD1. The germline V gene has CDR1 SNHLY and CDR2 FYNNEI. Losses at the gene ends were 4 bases for V and 2 bases for J; bases not matched to a gene: 3. This CDR3 region has 15 residues. The CDR3 is CASSGDRGPTDTQYF. In DNA, the CDR3 is TGTGCCAGCAGTGGGGACAGGGGACCCACAGATACGCAGTATTTT.

The chain uses TRBV4-2 and TRBJ2-1, with TRBD2 identical over 13 bases. The germline gives CDR1 LGHNA, CDR2 YNFKEQ. V shed 1 base, J shed 0 bases, and the junction held 6 bases outside the gene matches. The CDR3 spans 19 residues. As DNA, the CDR3 is TGTGCCAGCAGCCAAGGGACTAGCGGGAGCCCCCTCTCCTACAATGAGCAGTTCTTC. Protein sequence: CASSQGTSGSPLSYNEQFF.

Comment on this clone: Other nucleotide sequences in the sample specify the same CDR3. CDR3 nucleotides: TGTGCCAGTAGTCCGCCCGGTCTCCCCTACGAGCAGTACTTC. Its translation is CASSPPGLPYEQYF. The chain recombines TRBV19 with TRBJ2-7; no reliable D call. The V and J ends lost 5 bases and 2 bases respectively, with 13 bases between them. The CDR3 runs 14 residues. Germline values: CDR1 LNHDA, CDR2 SQIVND (reference sequence).

The gene calls are TRBV4-1 and TRBJ2-5; possible D gene TRBD1, 7 bases. The CDR3 loop spans 17 amino acids. Germline CDR1 and CDR2: MGHRA and YSYEKL. Trimming took 0 bases from V and 4 from J, leaving 18 bases between them. The CDR3 DNA reads TGCGCCAGCAGCCAAGATGGGCGGGGTTACAGGGGAGAGACCCAGTACTTC. Amino acid sequence: CASSQDGRGYRGETQYF.

This chain joins TRBV25-1 and TRBJ2-2; 8 nucleotides agree with TRBD1. Per the germline V gene, CDR1 is MGHDK and CDR2 is SYGVNS. V shed 5 bases and J 4 bases; nucleotides not matched to a gene: 6. This CDR3 has 15 residues. CDR3 nucleotide sequence: TGTGCCAGCAGTCCATCAGGGGGCCCCACCGGGGAGCTGTTTTTT. This sequence encodes CASSPSGGPTGELFF.

The chain carries TRBV7-3 and TRBJ2-2; 12 bases are a match to TRBD2. Germline CDR1 SGHTA, CDR2 FQGTGA. This CDR3 is built from 15 residues. V lost 5 bases to trimming and J lost 6 bases; unmatched junction nucleotides: 4. This chain's CDR3 is CASSPSGRASGELFF. The CDR3 DNA sequence: TGTGCCAGCAGCCCTAGCGGGAGGGCCTCCGGGGAGCTGTTTTTT.

This chain links TRBV11-1 with TRBJ2-3, with 8 positions matching TRBD1. V shed 5 bases and J 5 bases; nucleotides not matched to a gene: 9. The CDR3 covers 15 residues. Looked up from germline, CDR1 is SGHAT and CDR2 is FQDESV (reference sequence). The CDR3 loop reads CASSTPTGVIDTQYF. CDR3 in DNA: TGTGCCAGCAGCACCCCGACAGGGGTGATAGATACGCAGTATTTT.

V is TRBV7-9 and J is TRBJ2-1; D possibly corresponds to TRBD1 (5 bases). Germline V gives CDR1 SEHNR, CDR2 FQNEAQ (reference sequence). CDR3 length: 17 amino acids. V lost 1 base and J 4 bases, leaving 17 bases between the germline ends. DNA of the CDR3: TGTGCCAGCAGCTTAGGTCCCGTCCGGACAAGATACAATGAGCAGTTCTTC. As protein: CASSLGPVRTRYNEQFF.

Comment on this clone: The same CDR3 is also encoded by other DNA sequences in this sample. The genes are TRBV2 and TRBJ2-7; the match to TRBD1 covers 7 bases. The CDR3 runs to 12 residues. The J segment lost 3 bases and the V segment lost 4 bases, leaving 0 bases of the junction unmatched. Germline CDR1 reads SNHLY; CDR2 reads FYNNEI. The DNA of the CDR3 is TGTGCCAGCAGTGGGGACAGCTACGAGCAGTACTTC. Translating it yields CASSGDSYEQYF.

The rearrangement joins TRBV19 to TRBJ2-1; 7 bases are a match to TRBD1. There are 14 residues in the CDR3. V trimming: 5 bases; J trimming: 8 bases; junction bases outside the gene matches: 9. The V gene's germline CDR1 is LNHDA and CDR2 SQIVND (reference sequence). Written as DNA, the CDR3 is TGTGCCAGTAGTGTCAGACAAGGGGGCGATGAGCAGTTCTTC. Amino acids: CASSVRQGGDEQFF.

The V and J genes are TRBV2 and TRBJ1-3, with no clear D. The CDR3 runs to 16 residues. Trimming left V 1 base short and J 0 bases short, with 10 bases between. Germline CDR1 SNHLY, CDR2 FYNNEI. DNA of the CDR3: TGTGCCAGCAGTGAAGTGGAGCGAATCTCTGGAAACACCATATATTTT. Translation gives CASSEVERISGNTIYF.

In DNA, the CDR3 is TGCGCCAGCAGTGATGGGCAGGCGAACACTGAAGCTTTCTTT. Protein: CASSDGQANTEAFF. The chain has TRBV10-1 and TRBJ1-1; D gene uncertain. The CDR3 has 14 residues. Germline V CDR1 and CDR2: WNHNN, SYGVQD (reference sequence). The germline V and J ends were trimmed by 3 bases and 1 base, with 9 bases remaining between them.

CDR3 sequence reads: CASSWGTGSEQYF. CDR3 nucleotides: TGTGCCAGCAGCTGGGGGACAGGGAGTGAGCAGTACTTC. The rearrangement links TRBV5-6 to TRBJ2-7; the match to TRBD1 covers 9 bases. From germline, CDR1 is SGHDT and CDR2 YYEEEE. The CDR3 loop spans 13 amino acids. The J segment lost 7 bases and the V segment lost 3 bases, leaving 5 bases of the junction unmatched.

CDR3 sequence reads: CASSLSPGGWGGYTF. The CDR3 nucleotides are TGTGCCAGCAGTTTAAGTCCCGGTGGGTGGGGCGGCTACACCTTC. The chain couples TRBV27 to TRBJ1-2; a possible D gene is TRBD1 (5 bases). Trimming removed 2 bases at V and 8 bases at J, with 18 bases between. The CDR3 is made up of 15 amino acids. CDR1 and CDR2 from the germline V gene are MNHEY and SMNVEV (reference sequence).

The rearrangement uses TRBV2 and TRBJ2-5, with 16 bases matching TRBD2. The germline gives CDR1 SNHLY, CDR2 FYNNEI. The J segment lost 5 bases and the V segment lost 6 bases, leaving 3 bases of the junction unmatched. The CDR3 has 15 amino acids. The CDR3 spells CASRGLAGGQETQYF. The CDR3 DNA sequence: TGTGCCAGCAGGGGACTAGCGGGAGGGCAGGAGACCCAGTACTTC.

The V and J genes are TRBV5-4 and TRBJ2-3; the match to TRBD2 covers 13 bases. This CDR3 has 15 residues. V lost 3 bases, J lost 3 bases, and 1 base stayed unmatched. CDR1 is SGHNT, CDR2 YYREEE, per germline (reference sequence). The CDR3 sequence: CASSSTSGRTDTQYF. Here the CDR3 DNA reads TGTGCCAGCAGCTCGACTAGCGGGAGGACAGATACGCAGTATTTT.

This rearrangement joins TRBV27 to TRBJ1-2; 8 bases fit TRBD1. CDR1 MNHEY and CDR2 SMNVEV come from the germline V gene (reference sequence). V trimming: 7 bases; J trimming: 6 bases; junction bases outside the gene matches: 10. CDR3 length: 14 amino acids. CDR3 in DNA: TGTGCCAGCAAACCAGGGGGCTGGATCGATGGCTACACCTTC. Translating it yields CASKPGGWIDGYTF.

The genes are TRBV7-6 and TRBJ2-6; D is unresolved. This CDR3 spans 16 amino acids. Trimming removed 1 base from V and 2 bases from J, with 9 bases in between. From germline, CDR1 is SGHVS and CDR2 FNYEAQ. CDR3 DNA sequence: TGTGCCAGCAGCTTAGATGCGTCTACTGGGGCCAACGTCCTGACTTTC. Translation: CASSLDASTGANVLTF.

The CDR3 DNA reads TGTGCCAGCTCAACAAGCCCGAGTTTAGGGGGCCGGCAGTACTTC. This translates into CASSTSPSLGGRQYF. This chain links TRBV14 with TRBJ2-7, with 7 bases that match TRBD1. The CDR3 is 15 residues long. Germline V CDR1 and CDR2: SGHDN, FVKESK. Trimming at V came to 8 bases and at J to 9 bases, leaving 19 bases not matched to a gene.

This chain links TRBV5-4 with TRBJ1-1; the D gene is possibly TRBD1 (5 bases). This CDR3 comprises 15 residues. Germline V gene sequence: CDR1 SGHNT, CDR2 YYREEE (reference sequence). V was cut by 2 bases and J by 4 bases, with 15 bases left in between. DNA for the CDR3: TGTGCCAGCAGCTTATTGGCAGGGTGGTCCACTGAAGCTTTCTTT. Protein sequence: CASSLLAGWSTEAFF.

The rearrangement uses TRBV28 and TRBJ1-4; D unclear. The CDR3 runs 12 residues. Germline values: CDR1 MDHEN, CDR2 SYDVKM. V was cut by 7 bases and J by 7 bases, with 10 bases left in between. The CDR3 DNA is TGTGCCAGCACCAGCGCTGGTGAAAAACTGTTTTTT. It translates to CASTSAGEKLFF. The variable domain in full, with the rest retrieved from reference TRBV28 and TRBJ1-4, is DVKVTQSSRYLVKRTGEKVFLECVQDMDHENMFWYRQDPGLGLRLIYFSYDVKMKEKGDIPEGYSVSREKKERFSLILESASTNQTSMYLCASTSAGEKLFFGSGTQLSVL.